The 10 T cell receptor beta chains reported below all come from one sample, sequenced in a study of cytomegalovirus exposure and HLA in healthy donors. Primers for the PCR totalled 60 Vbeta and 13 Jbeta. Clones were read by immunoSEQ multiplex PCR, and TCRdb kept only the in-frame ones, dropping some. This sample yields 95,000 to 150,000 clones, of which more than 55% are seen a single time; 1.5% to 1.7% belongs to the top ten. The sample taken for sequencing was PBMCs. The source of these receptors is a man aged 18-30 years in good health and CMV-seronegative.

The chain has TRBV11-2 and TRBJ1-3; 8 nucleotides agree with TRBD1. Trimming removed 5 bases from V and 3 bases from J; junction bases left unmatched: 6. The CDR3 runs to 15 residues. Germline V CDR1 and CDR2: SGHAT, FQNNGV. The CDR3: CASSHNGQGGNTIYF. The CDR3 DNA reads TGTGCCAGCAGCCATAACGGACAGGGTGGAAACACCATATATTTT.

This clone appeared a single time. The rearrangement links TRBV19 to TRBJ1-2, with 10 bases lining up with TRBD1. The CDR3 extends over 15 amino acids. Germline V gives CDR1 LNHDA, CDR2 SQIVND (reference sequence). V was clipped by 4 bases and J by 8 bases; unmatched bases: 10. CDR3 amino acids: CASSTLPGQGPGYTF. CDR3 sequence (DNA): TGTGCCAGTAGTACCCTCCCGGGACAGGGGCCAGGCTACACCTTC. Filled out from reference TRBV19 and TRBJ1-2, the complete variable domain reads DGGITQSPKYLFRKEGQNVTLSCEQNLNHDAMYWYRQDPGQGLRLIYYSQIVNDFQKGDIAEGYSVSREKKESFPLTVTSAQKNPTAFYLCASSTLPGQGPGYTFGSGTRLTVV.

The rearrangement joins TRBV6-1 to TRBJ1-5, with 8 nucleotides matching TRBD1. V lost 8 bases, J lost 5 bases, and 2 bases stayed unmatched. Germline V gene lookup returns CDR1 MNHNS and CDR2 SASEGT. The CDR3 contains 12 residues. The chain's CDR3 is CASGTGYQPQHF. The CDR3 DNA is TGTGCCAGCGGGACAGGATATCAGCCCCAGCATTTT.

This chain uses TRBV19 with TRBJ2-7, with D unclear. Germline V gene lookup returns CDR1 LNHDA and CDR2 SQIVND (reference sequence). Trimming cost V 4 bases and J 6 bases, with 10 bases left between them. The CDR3 has 12 amino acids. The CDR3 is CASSTDLSEQYF. The CDR3, as DNA: TGTGCCAGTAGTACAGACCTAAGCGAGCAGTACTTC.

This chain joins TRBV10-2 and TRBJ2-4, with 10 bases fitting TRBD2. Germline values: CDR1 WSHSY, CDR2 SAAADI. J was trimmed by 9 bases and V by 5 bases; bases with no gene match: 13. The CDR3 length is 16 residues. CDR3 region: CASSSVAGGYAGIQYF. CDR3 sequence (DNA): TGCGCCAGCAGTTCGGTAGCGGGGGGCTACGCGGGCATTCAGTACTTC.

J is TRBJ2-7 and V is TRBV10-3; no clear D gene. Trimming removed 9 bases at V and 4 bases at J, with 4 bases between. This CDR3 spans 9 amino acids. Germline V gives CDR1 ENHRY, CDR2 SYGVKD. CDR3 amino acids: CAITYEQYF. The CDR3 region has the DNA TGTGCCATAACTTACGAGCAGTACTTC.

The rearrangement uses TRBV7-9 and TRBJ2-7; 8 nucleotides agree with TRBD1. The CDR3 has 14 residues. The V segment lost 2 bases and the J segment 6 bases; nucleotides outside the gene matches: 6. Germline loops: CDR1 SEHNR, CDR2 FQNEAQ (reference sequence). CDR3 sequence: CASSLPDRGGEQYF. CDR3 in DNA: TGTGCCAGCAGCTTACCTGACAGGGGAGGCGAGCAGTACTTC. Based on the CDR3 plus reference TRBV7-9 and TRBJ2-7, the full variable domain is DTGVSQNPRHKITKRGQNVTFRCDPISEHNRLYWYRQTLGQGPEFLTYFQNEAQLEKSRLLSDRFSAERPKGSFSTLEIQRTEQGDSAMYLCASSLPDRGGEQYFGPGTRLTVT.

J is TRBJ1-2 and V is TRBV6-5; TRBD1 matches 7 bases. The CDR3 length is 14 residues. CDR1 and CDR2 (germline): MNHEY, SVGAGI. Trimming took 5 bases from V and 7 from J; bases not matched to a gene: 10. CDR3 sequence: CASSRTQTGSGYTF. CDR3 sequence (DNA): TGTGCCAGCAGTCGTACCCAGACAGGGAGTGGCTACACCTTC.

The chain joins TRBV5-5 to TRBJ2-3; D is unresolved. The CDR3 loop spans 13 amino acids. CDR1 is SGHKS, CDR2 YYEKEE, per germline (reference sequence). Trimming stripped 0 bases from V and 4 bases from J, with 6 bases between. DNA of the CDR3: TGTGCCAGCAGCTTGGTGCCGGCAGATACGCAGTATTTT. This translates into CASSLVPADTQYF.

The chain links TRBV6-1 to TRBJ2-2, with 7 positions matching TRBD2. V shed 6 bases and J 0 bases; nucleotides not matched to a gene: 4. CDR1 is MNHNS, CDR2 SASEGT, per germline. CDR3 length: 15 residues. The CDR3 sequence is CASRGGFANTGELFF. The CDR3 bases are TGTGCCAGCAGGGGGGGGTTCGCGAACACCGGGGAGCTGTTTTTT.